This T cell receptor beta chain was observed in a study of beta chain features in type 1 diabetes. Study details: Across every sample, 107,917,701 sorted cells were examined in total. Study outcomes and limitations: Moderate yet significant TCRB CDR3 shortening was seen in Type 1 diabetes patients in all four CD4+ subsets.

Sequenced material consisted of expressed TCRB transcripts (all of the isolated RNA was reverse transcribed). Profiling relied on immunoSEQ multiplex PCR, and the TCRdb table lists in-frame clones only, not all of them. The sample lists 630,000 or so clones; more than 13% were seen once. The CDR3 loop spans 11 amino acids. V was pared by 4 bases and J by 4 bases, with 5 bases between. Looked up from germline, CDR1 is SQVTM and CDR2 is ANQGSEA. About this clone itself: Its antigen is still unknown.

Every participating donor gave one draw, a heparinised blood sample averaging approximately 120 mL. It was via CD45RO/CCR7/CD25/CD127/CD95/CD27 that CD4+ naive, central memory, regulatory and stem cell-like memory cells were sorted. Purities over 98% were achieved in all sorted populations. This chain connects TRBV29-1 to TRBJ1-3; possible D gene TRBD1, 5 bases. This TCR derives from a man between 18 and 29 years old with type 1 diabetes. The sequenced material came from naive CD4+ T cells from blood. The CDR3 protein is CSVGGGNTIYF. CDR3 coding DNA: TGCAGCGTTGGGGGGGGAAACACCATATATTTT.